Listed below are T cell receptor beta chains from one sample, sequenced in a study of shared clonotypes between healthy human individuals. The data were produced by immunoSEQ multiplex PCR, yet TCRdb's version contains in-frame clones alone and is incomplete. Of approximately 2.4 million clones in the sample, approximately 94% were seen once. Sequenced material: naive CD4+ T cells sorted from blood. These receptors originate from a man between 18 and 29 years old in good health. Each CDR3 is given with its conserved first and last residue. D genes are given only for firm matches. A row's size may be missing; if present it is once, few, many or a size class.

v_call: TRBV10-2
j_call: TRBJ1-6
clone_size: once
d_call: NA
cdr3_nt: TGCGCCAGCAGTCCACTACAGAGAAGCTCCTATAATTCACCCCTCCACTTT
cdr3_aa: CASSPLQRSSYNSPLHF

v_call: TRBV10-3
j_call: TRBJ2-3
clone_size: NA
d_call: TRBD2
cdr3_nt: TGTGCCATCGATAGCGGGACAGATACGCAGTATTTT
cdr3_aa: CAIDSGTDTQYF

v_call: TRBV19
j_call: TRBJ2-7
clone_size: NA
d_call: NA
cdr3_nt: TGTGCCAGTAGTATCGGACAGCACTCCTACGAGCAGTACTTC
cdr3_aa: CASSIGQHSYEQYF

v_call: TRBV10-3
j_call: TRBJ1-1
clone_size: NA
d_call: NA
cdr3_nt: TGTGCCATCAGTGAACCGAACACTGAAGCTTTCTTT
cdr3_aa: CAISEPNTEAFF

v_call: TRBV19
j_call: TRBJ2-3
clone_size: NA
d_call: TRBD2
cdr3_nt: TGTGCCAGTAGTGTCACTAGCGGATCTAGCACAGATACGCAGTATTTT
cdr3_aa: CASSVTSGSSTDTQYF

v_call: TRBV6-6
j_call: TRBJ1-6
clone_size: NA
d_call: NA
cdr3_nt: TGTGCCAGCAGTTACGACATTTATAATTCACCCCTCCACTTT
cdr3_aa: CASSYDIYNSPLHF

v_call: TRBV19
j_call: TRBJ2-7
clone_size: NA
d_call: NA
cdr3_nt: TGTGCCAGTAGTATCCTGAGGGGCTACGAGCAGTACTTC
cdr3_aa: CASSILRGYEQYF

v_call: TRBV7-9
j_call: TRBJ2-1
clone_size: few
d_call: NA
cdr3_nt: TGTGCCAGCAAAATGACAGGAAACAATGAGCAGTTCTTC
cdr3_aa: CASKMTGNNEQFF

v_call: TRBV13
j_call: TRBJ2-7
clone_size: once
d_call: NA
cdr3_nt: TGTGCCAGCAGCTTAGGCCTTTTTCGGCCCCTAGGCCCCTACGAGCAGTACTTC
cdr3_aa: CASSLGLFRPLGPYEQYF

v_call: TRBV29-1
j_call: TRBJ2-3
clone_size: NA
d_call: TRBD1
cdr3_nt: TGCAGCGTTGAGCCGGGACAGGGAACAGATACGCAGTATTTT
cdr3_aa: CSVEPGQGTDTQYF

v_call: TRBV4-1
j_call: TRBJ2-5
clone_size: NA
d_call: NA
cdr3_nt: TGCGCCAGCAGCCAATGGGTTCTCGAGACCCAGTACTTC
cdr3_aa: CASSQWVLETQYF

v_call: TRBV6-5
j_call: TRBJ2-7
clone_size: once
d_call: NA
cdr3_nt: TGTGCCAGCAGACCCCTAGGGCGAGCCCCCTACGAGCAGTACTTC
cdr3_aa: CASRPLGRAPYEQYF

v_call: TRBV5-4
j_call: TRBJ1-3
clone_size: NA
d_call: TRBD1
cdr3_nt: TGTGCCAGCAGCTTGTCGGACAGGGGACCGTTCTCTGGAAACACCATATATTTT
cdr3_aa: CASSLSDRGPFSGNTIYF

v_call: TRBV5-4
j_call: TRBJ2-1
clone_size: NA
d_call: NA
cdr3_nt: TGTGCCAGCAGCTTAGCCACCTTAAGGACCGCCAATGAGCAGTTCTTC
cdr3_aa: CASSLATLRTANEQFF

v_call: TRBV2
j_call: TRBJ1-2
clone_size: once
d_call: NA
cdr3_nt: TGTGCCAGCAGTGCGGACCGGGACTATGGCTACACCTTC
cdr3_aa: CASSADRDYGYTF

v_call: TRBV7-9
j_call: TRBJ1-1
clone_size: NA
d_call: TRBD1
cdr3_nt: TGTGCCAGCAGAGGACAGGGAGGACTCAACACTGAAGCTTTCTTT
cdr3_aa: CASRGQGGLNTEAFF

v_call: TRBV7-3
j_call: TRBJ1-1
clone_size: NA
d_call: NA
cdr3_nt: TGTGCCAGCAGCTCTGGGGGTCCCGGCACTGAAGCTTTCTTT
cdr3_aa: CASSSGGPGTEAFF

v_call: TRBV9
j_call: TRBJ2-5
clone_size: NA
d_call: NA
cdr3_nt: TGTGCCAGCAGCGGTGAACCGGGAAACTTAAAGACCCAGTACTTC
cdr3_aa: CASSGEPGNLKTQYF

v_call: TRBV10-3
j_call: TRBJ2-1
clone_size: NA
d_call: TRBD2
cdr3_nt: TGTGCCATCAGCCTAGGGACTAGCGTGACAATGGAGCAGTTCTTC
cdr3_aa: CAISLGTSVTMEQFF

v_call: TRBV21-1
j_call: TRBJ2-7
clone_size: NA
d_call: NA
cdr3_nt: TGTGCCAGCCTCCGGGACAGTTTTATACATTCCTACGAGCAGTACTTC
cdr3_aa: CASLRDSFIHSYEQYF

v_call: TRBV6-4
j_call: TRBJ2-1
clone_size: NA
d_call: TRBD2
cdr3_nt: TGTGCCAGCAGTGACGGGCGGGAGGCCTACAATGAGCAGTTCTTC
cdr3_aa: CASSDGREAYNEQFF

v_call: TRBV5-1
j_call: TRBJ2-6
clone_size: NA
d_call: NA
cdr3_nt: TGCGCCAGCACGCAGGGTGCATATGGGGCCAACGTCCTGACTTTC
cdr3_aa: CASTQGAYGANVLTF

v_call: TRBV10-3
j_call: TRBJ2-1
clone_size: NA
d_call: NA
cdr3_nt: TGTGCCATCAGTGAATCCGGACAGCCGAATGAGCAGTTCTTC
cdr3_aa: CAISESGQPNEQFF

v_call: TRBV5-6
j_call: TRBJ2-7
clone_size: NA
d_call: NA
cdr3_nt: TGTGCCAGCAGCACCCAGGACAGTACCTACGAGCAGTACTTC
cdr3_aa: CASSTQDSTYEQYF

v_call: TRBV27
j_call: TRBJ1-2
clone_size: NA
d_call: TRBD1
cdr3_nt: TGTGCCAGCAGTTTCCCAAGGACAGGGGATGGCTACACCTTC
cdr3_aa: CASSFPRTGDGYTF

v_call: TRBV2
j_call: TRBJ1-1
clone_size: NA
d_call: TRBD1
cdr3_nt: TGTGCCAGCAGTGAAGAGGGACAGGGCCTTAAGGCTTTCTTT
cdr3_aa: CASSEEGQGLKAFF

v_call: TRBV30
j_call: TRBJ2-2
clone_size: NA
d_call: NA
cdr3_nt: TGTGCCTGGAGAATCATAGGGATCACCGGGGAGCTGTTTTTT
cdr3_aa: CAWRIIGITGELFF

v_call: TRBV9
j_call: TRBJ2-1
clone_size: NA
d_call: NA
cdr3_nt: TGTGCCAGCAGCGGGCCTCGGCAAACCTCCTACAATGAGCAGTTCTTC
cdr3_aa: CASSGPRQTSYNEQFF

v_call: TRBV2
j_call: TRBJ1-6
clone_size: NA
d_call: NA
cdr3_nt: TGTGCCAGCAGTGCATGGGACACCCATAATTCACCCCTCCACTTT
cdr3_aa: CASSAWDTHNSPLHF

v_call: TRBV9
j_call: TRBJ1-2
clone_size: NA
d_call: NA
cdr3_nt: TGTGCCAGCAGCGCTTTGGACAGAGACTATGGCTACACCTTC
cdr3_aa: CASSALDRDYGYTF

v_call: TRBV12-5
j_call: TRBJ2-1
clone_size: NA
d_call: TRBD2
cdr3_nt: TGTGCTAGTGGTTTGGCTACTAGCGGGGCCATCGATGAGCAGTTCTTC
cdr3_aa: CASGLATSGAIDEQFF

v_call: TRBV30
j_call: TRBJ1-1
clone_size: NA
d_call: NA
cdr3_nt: TGTGCCTGGAGTAAACAGGGAGGGACTGAAGCTTTCTTT
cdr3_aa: CAWSKQGGTEAFF

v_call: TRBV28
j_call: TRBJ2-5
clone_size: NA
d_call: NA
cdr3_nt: TGTGCCAGCAGCCGGACAGCCTACCAAGAGACCCAGTACTTC
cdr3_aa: CASSRTAYQETQYF

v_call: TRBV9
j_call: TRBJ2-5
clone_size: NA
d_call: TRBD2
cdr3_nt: TGTGCCAGCAGCCTTGGACTAGCGGGGGGGCCAGGAGAGACCCAGTACTTC
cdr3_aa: CASSLGLAGGPGETQYF

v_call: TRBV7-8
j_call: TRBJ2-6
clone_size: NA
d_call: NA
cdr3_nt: TGTGCCAGCGTGTCAGGACGGGCCAACGTCCTGACTTTC
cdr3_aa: CASVSGRANVLTF

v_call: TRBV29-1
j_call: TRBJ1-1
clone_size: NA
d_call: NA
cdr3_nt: TGCAGCCCCCGGGAGGTAGGGAAGGGCACTGAAGCTTTCTTT
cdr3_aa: CSPREVGKGTEAFF

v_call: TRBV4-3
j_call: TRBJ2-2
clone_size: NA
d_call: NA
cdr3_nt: TGCGCCAGCAGCCAAGGGACGGCGAGCGGGAACACCGGGGAGCTGTTTTTT
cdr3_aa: CASSQGTASGNTGELFF

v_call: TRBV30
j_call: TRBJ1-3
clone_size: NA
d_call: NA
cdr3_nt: TGTGCCTGGAGTCACATCAGGAACTCTGGAAACACCATATATTTT
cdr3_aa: CAWSHIRNSGNTIYF

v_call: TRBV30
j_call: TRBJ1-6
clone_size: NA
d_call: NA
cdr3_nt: TGTGCCTGGAGTGGGGGGGACTCACCCCTCCACTTT
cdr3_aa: CAWSGGDSPLHF

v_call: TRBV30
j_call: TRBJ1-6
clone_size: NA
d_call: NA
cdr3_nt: TGTGCCTGGAGTGTAGGGAGGCAGTTTTCACCCCTCCACTTT
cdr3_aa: CAWSVGRQFSPLHF

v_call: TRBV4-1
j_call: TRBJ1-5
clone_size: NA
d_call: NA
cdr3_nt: TGCGCCAGCAGCCAAGATTCAGGGAGAGGGGGCAATCAGCCCCAGCATTTT
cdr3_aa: CASSQDSGRGGNQPQHF

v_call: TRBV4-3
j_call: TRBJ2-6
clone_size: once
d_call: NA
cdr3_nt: TGCGCCAGCAGCCAAGATTACTATCTCTCTGGGGCCAACGTCCTGACTTTC
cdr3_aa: CASSQDYYLSGANVLTF

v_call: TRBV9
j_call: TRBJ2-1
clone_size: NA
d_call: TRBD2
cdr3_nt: TGTGCCAGCAGCGCGTTGGGGGGAACTAGCGTTAACAATGAGCAGTTCTTC
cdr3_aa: CASSALGGTSVNNEQFF

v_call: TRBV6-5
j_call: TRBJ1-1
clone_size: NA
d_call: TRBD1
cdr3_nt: TGTGCCAGCAGTTACTCGGATAGGGGGCTCCCTGAAGCTTTCTTT
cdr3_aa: CASSYSDRGLPEAFF

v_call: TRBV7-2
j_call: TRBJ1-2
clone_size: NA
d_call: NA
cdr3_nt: TGTGCCAGCAGCTTAGAGGTGGTGGAGGGGGGTGGCTACACCTTC
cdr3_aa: CASSLEVVEGGGYTF

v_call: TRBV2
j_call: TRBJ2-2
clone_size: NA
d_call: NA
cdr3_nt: TGTGCCAGCAGCCAGAAGCGGAACACCGGGGAGCTGTTTTTT
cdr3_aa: CASSQKRNTGELFF

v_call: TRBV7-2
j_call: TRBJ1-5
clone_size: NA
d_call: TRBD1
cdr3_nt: TGTGCCAGCAGCTTTCAGGGGGCTAACAATCAGCCCCAGCATTTT
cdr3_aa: CASSFQGANNQPQHF

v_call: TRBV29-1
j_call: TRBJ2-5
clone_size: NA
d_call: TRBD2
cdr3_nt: TGCAGCGTTGGTGCGGGGGGGGAGACCCAGTACTTC
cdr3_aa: CSVGAGGETQYF

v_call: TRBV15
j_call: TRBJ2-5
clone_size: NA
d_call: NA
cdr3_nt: TGTGCCACCAGTCCACAGCCCGGTGGGCAAGAGACCCAGTACTTC
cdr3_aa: CATSPQPGGQETQYF

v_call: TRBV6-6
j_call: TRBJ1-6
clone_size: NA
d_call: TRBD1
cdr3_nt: TGTGCCAGCAGTGGAGGGACAGCTTATAATTCACCCCTCCACTTT
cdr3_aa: CASSGGTAYNSPLHF

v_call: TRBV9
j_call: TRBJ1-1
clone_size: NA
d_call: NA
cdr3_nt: TGTGCCAGCAGCGTAGAGGAGACGGGAGCCCTGAACACTGAAGCTTTCTTT
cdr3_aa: CASSVEETGALNTEAFF

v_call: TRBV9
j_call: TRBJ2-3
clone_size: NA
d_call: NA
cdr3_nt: TGTGCCAGCAGCGTAGAACAGGCCTTACGCGCAGATACGCAGTATTTT
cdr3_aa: CASSVEQALRADTQYF

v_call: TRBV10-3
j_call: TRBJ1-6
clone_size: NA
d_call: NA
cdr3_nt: TGTGCCATCAAGAATCAGGGTAATTCACCCCTCCACTTT
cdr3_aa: CAIKNQGNSPLHF

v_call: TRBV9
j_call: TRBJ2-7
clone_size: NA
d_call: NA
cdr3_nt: TGTGCCAGCAGCCGTAGCGCTTCCTACGAGCAGTACTTC
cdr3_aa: CASSRSASYEQYF

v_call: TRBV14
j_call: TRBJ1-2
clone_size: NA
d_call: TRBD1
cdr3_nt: TGTGCCAGCAGCTCCGCCCCGACAGGGGGCTACACCTTC
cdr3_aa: CASSSAPTGGYTF

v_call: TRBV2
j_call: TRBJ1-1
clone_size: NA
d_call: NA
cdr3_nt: TGTGCCAGCAGTCCTGCTAGGGCGCTCACTGAAGCTTTCTTT
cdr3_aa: CASSPARALTEAFF

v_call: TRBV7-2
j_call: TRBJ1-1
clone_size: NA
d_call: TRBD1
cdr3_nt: TGTGCCAGCAGCTCACAACAGGGGCGGAACACTGAAGCTTTCTTT
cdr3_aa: CASSSQQGRNTEAFF

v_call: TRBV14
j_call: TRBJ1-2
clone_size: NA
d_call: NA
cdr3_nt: TGTGCCAGCAGCCAAGATCAGCGGATCGTCAGCTACACCTTC
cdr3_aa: CASSQDQRIVSYTF

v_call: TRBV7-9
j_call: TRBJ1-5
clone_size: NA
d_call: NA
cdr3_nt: TGTGCCAGCAGCTTAGGAGGGGTGGTCAATCAGCCCCAGCATTTT
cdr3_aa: CASSLGGVVNQPQHF